The 19 T cell receptor beta chains listed next were all sequenced from one sample in a study of blood T cell repertoires in COVID-19. Clones were read by immunoSEQ multiplex PCR, and TCRdb kept only the in-frame ones, dropping some. This table has some 90,000 clones, 80% to 90% appearing once. The sequenced sample consisted of peripheral blood. The receptors were gathered from a woman older than 75 with acute or convalescent COVID-19.

This CDR3 reads CASSPSSGGSQETQYF. Written as DNA, the CDR3 is TGTGCCAGCTCACCCTCTAGCGGGGGGTCCCAAGAGACCCAGTACTTC. The chain couples TRBV18 to TRBJ2-5; 11 nucleotides align to TRBD2. Trimming took 3 bases from V and 1 from J; bases not matched to a gene: 4. Germline V gives CDR1 KGHSH, CDR2 LQKENI. The CDR3 sequence is 16 residues long.

As DNA, the CDR3 is TGTGCCAGCAGTACCAACAGGGGAAACACTGAAGCTTTCTTT. Translated, it gives CASSTNRGNTEAFF. The chain carries TRBV6-5 and TRBJ1-1; the match to TRBD1 covers 7 bases. The CDR3 has 14 amino acids. The J segment lost 2 bases and the V segment lost 5 bases, leaving 5 bases of the junction unmatched. Germline values: CDR1 MNHEY, CDR2 SVGAGI.

V is TRBV9 and J is TRBJ1-2; 7 positions match TRBD1. V dropped 0 bases and J dropped 1; count of bases not matched to a gene: 0. The germline V gene has CDR1 SGDLS and CDR2 YYNGEE. The length of the CDR3 is 14 residues. The CDR3 reads CASSVAGGNYGYTF. CDR3 DNA sequence: TGTGCCAGCAGCGTAGCAGGGGGTAACTATGGCTACACCTTC.

The chain has TRBV18 and TRBJ2-7; TRBD1 matches 9 bases. CDR3 size: 15 residues. Germline loops: CDR1 KGHSH, CDR2 LQKENI. Trimming took 3 bases from V and 3 from J; bases not matched to a gene: 6. The CDR3 coding sequence is TGTGCCAGCTCACCGATGGGACAGGGATTCTACGAGCAGTACTTC. Translating gives CASSPMGQGFYEQYF.

CDR3 loop: CASSSRTSGAGRGDTQYF. DNA of the CDR3: TGCGCCAGCAGCTCGAGGACTAGCGGGGCCGGGCGTGGAGATACGCAGTATTTT. This sequence joins TRBV5-1 and TRBJ2-3, with 12 bases aligning to TRBD2. Germline CDR1 SGHRS, CDR2 YFSETQ. The CDR3 spans 18 residues. Germline trimming cut 3 bases from V and 5 bases from J; bases unmatched to any gene: 13.

V gene TRBV28 combines with J gene TRBJ2-1, with D unclear. The ends were cut back, 3 bases at V and 6 bases at J, with 12 bases in the middle. The CDR3 is made up of 14 amino acids. Germline CDR1 and CDR2: MDHEN and SYDVKM. The CDR3 bases are TGTGCCAGCAGTTTTGTTAGTTCAGGCAATGAGCAGTTCTTC. Amino acids: CASSFVSSGNEQFF.

This chain uses TRBV19 with TRBJ1-1; 9 nucleotides match TRBD1. The V gene's germline CDR1 is LNHDA and CDR2 SQIVND (reference sequence). The CDR3 length is 13 residues. With V trimmed by 7 bases and J by 8 bases, 8 bases remained unmatched. DNA for the CDR3: TGTGCCAGTACCCCTGACAGGGGGACCGAAGCTTTCTTT. Translated, it gives CASTPDRGTEAFF.

CDR3 nucleotide sequence: TGCGCCAGCAGTTACAGGACAGGGGGCGACTATGGCTACACCTTC. Its protein is CASSYRTGGDYGYTF. This sequence joins TRBV5-1 and TRBJ1-2; 11 bases fit TRBD1. Trimming took 5 bases from V and 3 from J; bases not matched to a gene: 6. Germline lookup yields CDR1 SGHRS and CDR2 YFSETQ. This CDR3 contains 15 residues.

The chain combines TRBV10-3 with TRBJ2-7, with TRBD1 matching 9 bases. The CDR3 has 15 amino acids. Germline V CDR1 and CDR2: ENHRY, SYGVKD. V lost 3 bases to trimming and J lost 4 bases; unmatched junction nucleotides: 7. The CDR3 reads CAISDPGQGTYEQYF. CDR3 DNA: TGTGCCATCAGTGACCCGGGACAGGGTACATACGAGCAGTACTTC.

The count of this clone is one. This chain links TRBV15 with TRBJ1-2, with 7 bases matching TRBD1. CDR1 is LNHNV, CDR2 YYDKDF, per germline (reference sequence). V was clipped by 0 bases and J by 6 bases; unmatched bases: 7. The CDR3 runs 15 residues. The CDR3 DNA reads as TGTGCCACCAGCAGAGAGAACAGGGGATGGAATGGCTACACCTTC. Protein product: CATSRENRGWNGYTF.

The J gene is TRBJ1-1, the V gene TRBV24-1; TRBD1 might be the D (6 bases). V lost 4 bases, J lost 7 bases, and 12 bases lay in between. The CDR3 loop spans 13 amino acids. Per the germline V gene, CDR1 is KGHDR and CDR2 is SFDVKD. The CDR3 is CATSEPGQIEAFF. For the CDR3, the DNA is TGTGCCACCAGTGAACCCGGACAGATTGAAGCTTTCTTT.

CDR3 DNA sequence: TGTGCCAGCAGGGGGCGGACGCCCTTAATGAACACTGAAGCTTTCTTT. It codes for CASRGRTPLMNTEAFF. The chain recombines TRBV21-1 with TRBJ1-1; the D segment call TRBD1 is taken from the table without a DNA check. TRBV21-1 is labeled a pseudogene. This CDR3 comprises 16 residues.

This clone was seen more than once but under ten times. The chain recombines TRBV29-1 with TRBJ1-1; 7 nucleotides match TRBD1. Looked up from germline, CDR1 is SQVTM and CDR2 is ANQGSEA. Trimming cost V 4 bases and J 4 bases; bases outside gene matches: 6. This CDR3 contains 13 residues. CDR3 in amino acids: CSVVAGGSTEAFF. In DNA, the CDR3 is TGCAGCGTTGTTGCAGGGGGAAGCACTGAAGCTTTCTTT.

The J gene is TRBJ1-5, the V gene TRBV4-2; no definite D call. CDR1 and CDR2 (germline): LGHNA, YNFKEQ. V lost 4 bases and J lost 7, with 11 bases in between. This CDR3 has 13 amino acids. CDR3 loop: CASSPEERQPQHF. CDR3 nucleotide sequence: TGTGCCAGCAGCCCAGAAGAGCGGCAGCCCCAGCATTTT.

The sample holds a few counts of this clone. The chain joins TRBV5-4 to TRBJ2-2; 8 bases fit TRBD1. The CDR3 sequence is 17 residues long. The trim removed 0 bases at V and 1 base at J, leaving 5 bases unmatched. The germline CDR1 and CDR2 sequences are SGHNT and YYREEE (reference sequence). This CDR3 reads CASSLGRTGKNTGELFF. The CDR3 DNA sequence: TGTGCCAGCAGCTTGGGGAGGACAGGGAAGAACACCGGGGAGCTGTTTTTT.

The chain has TRBV5-6 and TRBJ2-5; 13 bases map to TRBD2. This CDR3 is 16 amino acids long. The germline V gene encodes CDR1 SGHDT and CDR2 YYEEEE. Trimming cost V 3 bases and J 5 bases; bases outside gene matches: 7. The chain's CDR3 is CASSSRTSGGPETQYF. CDR3 DNA sequence: TGTGCCAGCAGCTCCAGGACTAGCGGGGGACCTGAGACCCAGTACTTC.

This chain connects TRBV29-1 to TRBJ1-1; D is unclear. The V gene's germline CDR1 is SQVTM and CDR2 ANQGSEA. The CDR3 spans 11 residues. V was cut by 4 bases and J by 3 bases, with 6 bases left in between. CDR3 region: CSVVLDTEAFF. For the CDR3, the DNA is TGCAGCGTTGTCCTAGACACTGAAGCTTTCTTT.

This chain uses TRBV3-1 (or the pseudogene TRBV3-2) with TRBJ1-2; D ambiguous. Trimming pared 2 bases from V and 4 bases from J, leaving 8 bases between. Germline CDR1 is LGHDT and CDR2 is YNNKEL (reference sequence). The CDR3 sequence is 13 residues long. The CDR3 DNA is TGTGCCAGCAGCCAACACGGGTCCTATGGCTACACCTTC. Translation gives CASSQHGSYGYTF.

The chain recombines TRBV2 with TRBJ1-2; TRBD1 is a possible D gene (5 bases). Germline CDR1 and CDR2: SNHLY and FYNNEI. Trimming took off 7 bases at V and 1 base at J, with 13 bases between the two ends. The CDR3 consists of 14 residues. CDR3 amino acids: CASTGALLNYGYTF. DNA for the CDR3: TGTGCCAGCACTGGGGCCCTTCTTAACTATGGCTACACCTTC.